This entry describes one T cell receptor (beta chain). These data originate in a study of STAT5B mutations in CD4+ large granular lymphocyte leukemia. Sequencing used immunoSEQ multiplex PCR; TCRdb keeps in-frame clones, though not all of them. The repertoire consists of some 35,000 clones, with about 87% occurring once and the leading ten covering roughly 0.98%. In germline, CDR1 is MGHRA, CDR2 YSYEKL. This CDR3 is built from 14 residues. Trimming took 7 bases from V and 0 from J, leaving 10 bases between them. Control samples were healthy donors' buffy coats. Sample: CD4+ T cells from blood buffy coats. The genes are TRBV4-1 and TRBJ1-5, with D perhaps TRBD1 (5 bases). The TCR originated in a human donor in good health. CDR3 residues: CASTQGYSNQPQHF. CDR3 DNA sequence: TGCGCCAGCACTCAGGGTTATAGCAATCAGCCCCAGCATTTT.